This note documents a single T cell receptor (beta chain) sequence. Use of 60 Vbeta and 13 Jbeta primers characterized the PCR. TCRdb's copy holds only in-frame clones and misses some; the assay was immunoSEQ multiplex PCR. The sample includes about 48,000 clones. This entry belongs to a study of cytomegalovirus exposure and HLA in healthy donors. Sequences were obtained from PBMCs. This TCR was recovered from a woman aged 40 to 49 in good health and CMV-seronegative.

CDR3 loop: CSAESPGETQYF. CDR3 sequence (DNA): TGCAGCGCGGAAAGCCCGGGAGAGACCCAGTACTTC. The chain links TRBV29-1 to TRBJ2-5; D gene uncertain. Trimming shortened V by 7 bases and J by 4 bases, and 13 bases separated the two germline ends. The CDR3 has 12 residues. Germline V gives CDR1 SQVTM, CDR2 ANQGSEA.